This T cell receptor (beta chain) was profiled in a study of blood T cell repertoires in COVID-19. The CDR3 runs 11 residues. The germline V gene has CDR1 GTSNPN and CDR2 SVGIG (reference sequence). V dropped 5 bases and J dropped 4 bases, with 9 bases sitting between them. This table comes from immunoSEQ multiplex PCR, and its TCRdb copy is limited to in-frame clones, with some not included. Here the sample spans about 380,000 clones, more than 75% being singletons. Sequences were obtained from peripheral blood. The chain is built from TRBV30 and TRBJ2-7, with D possibly being TRBD1 (6 bases). The clonotype comes from a human donor with acute or convalescent COVID-19. The donor label of this sample is uncertain. The CDR3 region is CAWGQFYEQYF. The CDR3 bases are TGTGCCTGGGGACAGTTTTACGAGCAGTACTTC. The variable domain in full, with the rest retrieved from reference TRBV30 and TRBJ2-7, is SQTIHQWPATLVQPVGSPLSLECTVEGTSNPNLYWYRQAAGRGLQLLFYSVGIGQISSEVPQNLSASRPQDRQFILSSKKLLLSDSGFYLCAWGQFYEQYFGPGTRLTVT.